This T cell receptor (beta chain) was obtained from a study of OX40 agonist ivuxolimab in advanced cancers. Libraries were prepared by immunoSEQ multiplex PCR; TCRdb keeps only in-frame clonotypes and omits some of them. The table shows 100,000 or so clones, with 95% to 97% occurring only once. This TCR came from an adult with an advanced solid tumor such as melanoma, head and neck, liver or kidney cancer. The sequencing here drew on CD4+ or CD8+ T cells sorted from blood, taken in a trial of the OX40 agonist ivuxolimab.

In nucleotides, the CDR3 is TGTGCCATCAGGGCGACTAGCCAAGAGACCCAGTACTTC. Protein product: CAIRATSQETQYF. The chain has TRBV10-3 and TRBJ2-5; a weak D match, TRBD2 (6 bases). Germline loops: CDR1 ENHRY, CDR2 SYGVKD. The CDR3 spans 13 residues. V gave up 6 bases and J gave up 1 base, with 9 bases separating them.